The 32 T cell receptor beta chains below were found in one sample sequenced in a study of regulatory T cells in long-lasting Graves disease. The time point here: persistent/refractory GD, antithyroid drugs over 5 years with positive TRAb. The TCR library was made from RNA that had been extracted from PBMCs in TRIzol. CDR3-region Arm-PCR and iRepertoire HTBI primers produced the TCR beta libraries. TCRdb reprocessed the multiplex PCR reads via MiXCR and lists one record per CDR3 protein. Here the sample spans hundreds of thousands of distinct CDR3 sequences, roughly a fifth being singletons. The specimen comprised peripheral blood mononuclear cells (PBMCs), sampled when the disease was refractory, from a patient treated with antithyroid drugs. The receptors come from a female donor with Graves disease.

This rearrangement joins TRBV6-9 to TRBJ2-1; D is possibly TRBD1 (5 bases). Trimming stripped 3 bases from V and 8 bases from J, with 14 bases between. The CDR3 is made up of 14 amino acids. Germline CDR1 and CDR2: MNHGY and SVAAGI. CDR3 protein: CASSYSRVGDEQFF. Here the CDR3 DNA reads TGTGCCAGCAGTTACTCCAGGGTGGGCGATGAGCAGTTCTTC.

This clonotype was seen repeatedly, ten times or more. CDR3 coding DNA: TGTGCCAGCAGACAGCGGGGGGGTGAAGCTTTCTTT. Translating it yields CASRQRGGEAFF. The gene calls are TRBV28 and TRBJ1-1; maybe TRBD1 (5 bases). This CDR3 is 12 amino acids long. The germline CDR1 and CDR2 sequences are MDHEN and SYDVKM. Trimming cost V 6 bases and J 7 bases, with 12 bases left between them.

This clonotype was counted a few times. This chain uses TRBV5-1 with TRBJ2-7, with TRBD2 matching 8 bases. CDR3 length: 16 residues. V lost 1 base, J lost 3 bases, and 9 bases stayed unmatched. In germline, CDR1 is SGHRS, CDR2 YFSETQ. CDR3 sequence reads: CASSLFSGSKIYEQYF. CDR3 nucleotide sequence: TGCGCCAGCAGCTTGTTCAGCGGGAGTAAAATCTACGAGCAGTACTTC.

This clonotype was found many times. V and J are TRBV28 and TRBJ2-7; D possibly corresponds to TRBD2 (5 bases). Trimming took off 3 bases at V and 4 bases at J, with 16 bases between the two ends. CDR1 is MDHEN, CDR2 SYDVKM, per germline. This CDR3 region has 15 residues. CDR3 region: CASSLLSSGKYEQYF. The CDR3 DNA reads as TGTGCCAGCAGTTTGCTATCCAGCGGCAAATACGAGCAGTACTTC. The variable domain in full, with the rest retrieved from reference TRBV28 and TRBJ2-7, is DVKVTQSSRYLVKRTGEKVFLECVQDMDHENMFWYRQDPGLGLRLIYFSYDVKMKEKGDIPEGYSVSREKKERFSLILESASTNQTSMYLCASSLLSSGKYEQYFGPGTRLTVT.

The sample holds many counts of this clonotype. This rearrangement joins TRBV6-2 or TRBV6-3 to TRBJ2-7; TRBD2 agrees at 7 bases. The ends lost 3 bases at V and 6 bases at J; junction bases unmatched: 23. This CDR3 has 19 amino acids. CDR1 MNHEY and CDR2 SVGEGT come from the germline V gene. CDR3 coding DNA: TGTGCCAGCAGTTATTCTCCTATCAAACTAGCGATTAAGCGTTTCGAGCAGTACTTC. Its translation is CASSYSPIKLAIKRFEQYF.

This clonotype was recorded a few times. The chain carries TRBV2 and TRBJ2-3, with a possible D match to TRBD1 (5 bases). The germline V gene has CDR1 SNHLY and CDR2 FYNNEI. The V and J ends lost 11 bases and 4 bases respectively, with 13 bases between them. The length of the CDR3 is 12 residues. The CDR3 DNA reads TGTGCCGTAAGGGGTGCAGCAGATACGCAGTATTTT. Protein sequence: CAVRGAADTQYF.

The sample holds a few counts of this clonotype. The J gene is TRBJ1-6, the V gene TRBV4-1; D unclear. Deletions cut 1 base from V and 6 bases from J, with 10 bases between. From germline, CDR1 is MGHRA and CDR2 YSYEKL. This CDR3 region has 15 residues. Here the CDR3 reads CASSQGAGGNSPLHF. The CDR3 coding sequence is TGCGCCAGCAGCCAAGGAGCGGGCGGTAATTCACCCCTCCACTTT.

This clonotype was recorded a few times. The rearrangement links TRBV28 to TRBJ2-3; 15 bases align to TRBD2. This CDR3 spans 17 amino acids. From germline, CDR1 is MDHEN and CDR2 SYDVKM. Trimming removed 4 bases from V and 3 bases from J; junction bases left unmatched: 5. CDR3: CASSSRTSGRETDTQYF. CDR3 bases: TGTGCCAGCAGTTCCCGGACTAGCGGGAGGGAGACAGATACGCAGTATTTT.

The gene calls are TRBV7-2 and TRBJ2-1, with 11 bases fitting TRBD2. J lost 3 bases, V lost 6 bases, and 10 bases had no gene match. In germline, CDR1 is SGHTA, CDR2 FQGNSA. This CDR3 has 17 residues. Here the CDR3 DNA reads TGTGCCAGCAGGAGGGGACTAGCGGAAAACTACTACAATGAGCAGTTCTTC. It translates to CASRRGLAENYYNEQFF.

There are many counts of this clonotype. V gene TRBV27 combines with J gene TRBJ2-7; 10 positions agree with TRBD2. V trimming: 3 bases; J trimming: 3 bases; junction bases outside the gene matches: 5. The germline V gene has CDR1 MNHEY and CDR2 SMNVEV (reference sequence). CDR3 length equals 15 residues. DNA of the CDR3: TGTGCCAGCAGTTTCGGACTAGCGGCTATCTACGAGCAGTACTTC. Amino acids: CASSFGLAAIYEQYF.

This clonotype was found many times. The genes are TRBV12-3 or TRBV12-4 and TRBJ1-6; D gene ambiguous. Trimming removed 9 bases at V and 3 bases at J, with 9 bases between. The CDR3 is made up of 13 amino acids. As DNA, the CDR3 is TGTGCCAGTGGGTTAAACTATAATTCACCCCTCCACTTT. Its translation is CASGLNYNSPLHF.

The V gene is TRBV7-9, the J gene TRBJ1-1, with 7 bases fitting TRBD1. Germline trimming cut 5 bases from V and 3 bases from J; bases unmatched to any gene: 9. Germline V gene lookup returns CDR1 SEHNR and CDR2 FQNEAQ (reference sequence). The CDR3 is 15 residues long. CDR3 in amino acids: CASSPTGVLDTEAFF. The CDR3 nucleotides are TGTGCCAGCAGCCCCACAGGGGTATTGGACACTGAAGCTTTCTTT.

This clonotype was seen many times. The chain employs TRBV27 and TRBJ2-7; D gene uncertain. The V end was cut by 4 bases, the J end by 0 bases, with 7 bases between. The CDR3 length is 13 residues. Germline V gene lookup returns CDR1 MNHEY and CDR2 SMNVEV (reference sequence). In nucleotides, the CDR3 is TGTGCCAGCAGTTCTTGGGACTCCTACGAGCAGTACTTC. It is translated as CASSSWDSYEQYF.

Details on this clonotype: Being one base from a much bigger clone, this may be a read error. J is TRBJ2-7 and V is TRBV11-2, with 7 bases lining up with TRBD2. V lost 6 bases to trimming and J lost 2 bases; unmatched junction nucleotides: 7. The V gene's germline CDR1 is SGHAT and CDR2 FQNNGV. The CDR3 length is 14 residues. CDR3: CASRTLARAYEQYF. CDR3 in DNA: TGTGCCAGCAGGACACTAGCGAGGGCCTACGAGCAGTACTTC.

This clonotype came up many times. The rearrangement uses TRBV2 and TRBJ2-1, with 7 bases lining up with TRBD1. This CDR3 has 14 amino acids. With 4 bases clipped from V and 5 bases from J, the junction kept 5 bases outside the gene matches. Per germline, CDR1 SNHLY and CDR2 FYNNEI. CDR3 region: CASSAGTANNEQFF. For the CDR3, the DNA is TGTGCCAGCAGTGCCGGGACAGCAAACAATGAGCAGTTCTTC.

This chain joins TRBV20-1 and TRBJ2-7, with D perhaps TRBD1 (6 bases). Deletions cut 6 bases from V and 1 base from J, with 10 bases between. CDR1 is DFQATT and CDR2 is SNEGSKA in the germline V gene (reference sequence). The CDR3 length is 12 residues. CDR3 sequence (DNA): TGCAGTGCCGGCAGGGGTTCCTACGAGCAGTACTTC. Amino acid sequence: CSAGRGSYEQYF.

V gene TRBV29-1 combines with J gene TRBJ2-7; D perhaps matches TRBD1 (5 bases). Germline V gene sequence: CDR1 SQVTM, CDR2 ANQGSEA. The CDR3 runs 13 residues. V gave up 2 bases and J gave up 4 bases, with 12 bases separating them. DNA for the CDR3: TGCAGCGTTGAACTCGACAGTCTTTACGAGCAGTACTTC. This sequence encodes CSVELDSLYEQYF.

This clonotype was counted at least ten times. CDR3 amino acids: CASSQDWDEQYF. The CDR3 DNA follows: TGTGCCAGCAGCCAAGATTGGGACGAGCAGTACTTC. The genes are TRBV4-2 and TRBJ2-7; D remains ambiguous. This CDR3 has 12 amino acids. Trimming removed 0 bases at V and 5 bases at J, with 5 bases between. Germline V CDR1 and CDR2: LGHNA, YNFKEQ.

This clonotype was seen many times. The chain employs TRBV13 and TRBJ2-5; 8 bases are a match to TRBD1. CDR1 and CDR2 from the germline V gene are PRHDT and FYEKMQ (reference sequence). The V segment lost 5 bases and the J segment 5 bases; nucleotides outside the gene matches: 7. The CDR3 runs to 14 residues. CDR3 residues: CASSAGQGWETQYF. CDR3 bases: TGTGCCAGCAGCGCCGGACAGGGTTGGGAGACCCAGTACTTC.

The genes are TRBV7-9 and TRBJ1-1; D is unclear. With 1 base removed from V and 1 base from J, the gap between germline ends came to 13 bases. CDR1 and CDR2 from the germline V gene are SEHNR and FQNEAQ (reference sequence). The CDR3 spans 16 residues. The CDR3 DNA reads TGTGCCAGCAGCTTAGTGTCGACATCTGCGAACACTGAAGCTTTCTTT. It specifies CASSLVSTSANTEAFF.

The V gene is TRBV7-2, the J gene TRBJ2-7, with 11 positions matching TRBD2. In germline, CDR1 is SGHTA, CDR2 FQGNSA. Trimming took 1 base from V and 2 from J; bases not matched to a gene: 7. The CDR3 contains 17 residues. The CDR3 nucleotides read TGTGCCAGCAGCTTAGACCCGGGACTAGCGGTCCCCTACGAGCAGTACTTC. It encodes CASSLDPGLAVPYEQYF.

This clonotype was seen repeatedly, ten times or more. This rearrangement joins TRBV30 to TRBJ2-5; D is uncertain. CDR3 size: 14 residues. Germline assignment: CDR1 GTSNPN and CDR2 SVGIG (reference sequence). V was clipped by 4 bases and J by 1 base, with 13 bases between them. CDR3 amino acids: CAWTPGRAQETQYF. The CDR3 coding sequence is TGTGCCTGGACCCCCGGTAGGGCCCAAGAGACCCAGTACTTC.

This clonotype was seen ten or more times. The chain uses TRBV30 and TRBJ2-5; TRBD1 or TRBD2 may be the D gene (5 bases each). Per the germline V gene, CDR1 is GTSNPN and CDR2 is SVGIG (reference sequence). There are 13 residues in the CDR3. The V and J ends lost 2 bases and 4 bases respectively, with 11 bases between them. The CDR3 DNA reads TGTGCCTGGAGTCGGGGCCCACGAGAGACCCAGTACTTC. It encodes CAWSRGPRETQYF. The variable domain in full, with the rest retrieved from reference TRBV30 and TRBJ2-5, is SQTIHQWPATLVQPVGSPLSLECTVEGTSNPNLYWYRQAAGRGLQLLFYSVGIGQISSEVPQNLSASRPQDRQFILSSKKLLLSDSGFYLCAWSRGPRETQYFGPGTRLLVL.

This clonotype was counted at least ten times. The V call is TRBV28, the J call TRBJ1-1, with D maybe TRBD1 (5 bases). The V end was cut by 5 bases, the J end by 5 bases, with 12 bases between. The CDR3 runs 13 residues. Germline V gene data show CDR1 as MDHEN and CDR2 as SYDVKM. The CDR3 loop reads CASSPPGKTEAFF. The CDR3 DNA is TGTGCCAGCAGTCCTCCAGGGAAGACTGAAGCTTTCTTT.

There are many counts of this clonotype. J is TRBJ2-7 and V is TRBV28; D is tentatively TRBD1 or TRBD2 (6 bases each). In germline, CDR1 is MDHEN, CDR2 SYDVKM. Trimming removed 8 bases at V and 5 bases at J, with 22 bases between. The CDR3 is 15 amino acids. The CDR3 protein is CASRGTRPLGNEQYF. In DNA, the CDR3 is TGTGCCAGCCGCGGGACACGGCCCCTCGGCAACGAGCAGTACTTC.

Remarks on this clonotype: The junction departs from the called germline gene at one end, perhaps through a read error. The J gene is TRBJ2-2, the V gene TRBV24-1; TRBD2 matches at 12 bases. Germline V gene lookup returns CDR1 KGHDR and CDR2 SFDVKD. The CDR3 covers 17 residues. DNA of the CDR3: TGTGCCACCAGCTCTTTGACTAGCGGGAGATCCACCGGGGAGCCGTTTTTT. As protein: CATSSLTSGRSTGEPFF.

Remarks on this clonotype: A much larger clone lies a single base off, so this may be a read error. V and J are TRBV28 and TRBJ1-1, with 7 bases matching TRBD1. The CDR3 has 14 amino acids. Germline-derived CDR1 and CDR2 are MDHEN and SYDVKM. For the CDR3, the DNA is TGTGCCAGCAGATACAGGGGTACGAACACTGGAGCTTTCTTT. Its translation: CASRYRGTNTGAFF.

The chain uses TRBV6-2 or TRBV6-3 and TRBJ2-1; 11 bases match TRBD2. Germline lookup yields CDR1 MNHEY and CDR2 SVGEGT. Trimming at V came to 6 bases and at J to 8 bases, leaving 6 bases not matched to a gene. This CDR3 is built from 14 residues. In DNA, the CDR3 is TGTGCCAGCAGAGGGGCTAGCGGGAGGTATGAGCAGTTCTTC. Amino acid sequence: CASRGASGRYEQFF.

V is TRBV24-1 and J is TRBJ1-1, with D perhaps TRBD1 (6 bases). Germline V gene lookup returns CDR1 KGHDR and CDR2 SFDVKD. Trimming removed 7 bases from V and 6 bases from J, with 11 bases in between. The CDR3 is made up of 12 amino acids. For the CDR3, the DNA is TGTGCCACCAGGGACAGACGCGCTGAAGCTTTCTTT. This translates into CATRDRRAEAFF.

Only a few counts were recorded for this clonotype. The rearrangement uses TRBV20-1 and TRBJ2-2; the match to TRBD1 covers 7 bases. This CDR3 has 15 amino acids. The V gene's germline CDR1 is DFQATT and CDR2 SNEGSKA (reference sequence). Trimming took 5 bases from V and 4 from J; bases not matched to a gene: 10. The chain's CDR3 is CSASVLQGITGELFF. CDR3 DNA: TGCAGTGCTTCTGTGTTACAGGGGATCACCGGGGAGCTGTTTTTT.

The chain has TRBV5-5 and TRBJ2-5; D is ambiguous. The CDR3 length is 13 residues. V lost 4 bases, J lost 11 bases, and 18 bases lay in between. The germline V gene has CDR1 SGHKS and CDR2 YYEKEE (reference sequence). CDR3 sequence (DNA): TGTGCCAGCAGCCCGCCGGGTTTGGAAGAGCAGTACTTC. Amino acid sequence: CASSPPGLEEQYF.

This clonotype was detected once. V gene TRBV28 combines with J gene TRBJ2-3; 7 nucleotides match TRBD2. V gave up 2 bases and J gave up 4 bases; unmatched junction bases: 3. Germline assignment: CDR1 MDHEN and CDR2 SYDVKM. This CDR3 comprises 14 residues. The DNA for the CDR3 is TGTGCCAGCAGTTTAGGCGGGAGCTCAGATACGCAGTATTTT. Its translation is CASSLGGSSDTQYF.